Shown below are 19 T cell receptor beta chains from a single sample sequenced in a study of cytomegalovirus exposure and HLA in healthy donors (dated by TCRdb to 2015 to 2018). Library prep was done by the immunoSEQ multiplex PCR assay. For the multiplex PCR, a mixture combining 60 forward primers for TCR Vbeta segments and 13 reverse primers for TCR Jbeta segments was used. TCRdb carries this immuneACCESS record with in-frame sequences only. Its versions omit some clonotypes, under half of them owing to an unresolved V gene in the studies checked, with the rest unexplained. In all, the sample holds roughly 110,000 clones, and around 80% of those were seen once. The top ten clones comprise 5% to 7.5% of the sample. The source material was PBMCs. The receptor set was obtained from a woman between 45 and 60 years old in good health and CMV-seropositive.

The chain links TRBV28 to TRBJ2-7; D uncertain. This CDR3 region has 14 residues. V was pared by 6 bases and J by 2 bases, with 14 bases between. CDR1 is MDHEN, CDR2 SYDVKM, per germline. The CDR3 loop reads CASSPSRIPYEQYF. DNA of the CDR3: TGTGCCAGCAGCCCAAGCAGGATTCCCTACGAGCAGTACTTC. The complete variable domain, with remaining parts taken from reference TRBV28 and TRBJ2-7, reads DVKVTQSSRYLVKRTGEKVFLECVQDMDHENMFWYRQDPGLGLRLIYFSYDVKMKEKGDIPEGYSVSREKKERFSLILESASTNQTSMYLCASSPSRIPYEQYFGPGTRLTVT.

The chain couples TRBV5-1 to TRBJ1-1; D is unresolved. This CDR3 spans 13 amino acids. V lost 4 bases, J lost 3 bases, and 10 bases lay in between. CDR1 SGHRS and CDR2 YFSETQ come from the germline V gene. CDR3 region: CASSPPSDTEAFF. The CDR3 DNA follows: TGCGCCAGCAGCCCCCCCAGTGACACTGAAGCTTTCTTT.

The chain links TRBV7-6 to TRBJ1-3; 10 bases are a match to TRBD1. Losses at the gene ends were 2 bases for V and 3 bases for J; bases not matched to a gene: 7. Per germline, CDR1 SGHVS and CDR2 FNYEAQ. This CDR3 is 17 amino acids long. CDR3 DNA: TGTGCCAGCAGCTTAACACCGGGACAGGGGATTGGAAACACCATATATTTT. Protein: CASSLTPGQGIGNTIYF.

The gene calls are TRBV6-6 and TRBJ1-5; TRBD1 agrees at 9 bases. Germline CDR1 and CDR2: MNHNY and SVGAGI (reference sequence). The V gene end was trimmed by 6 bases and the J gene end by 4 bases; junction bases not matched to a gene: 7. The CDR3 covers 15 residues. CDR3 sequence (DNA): TGTGCCAGCAGGATAGACAGGGGGAAAAATCAGCCCCAGCATTTT. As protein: CASRIDRGKNQPQHF.

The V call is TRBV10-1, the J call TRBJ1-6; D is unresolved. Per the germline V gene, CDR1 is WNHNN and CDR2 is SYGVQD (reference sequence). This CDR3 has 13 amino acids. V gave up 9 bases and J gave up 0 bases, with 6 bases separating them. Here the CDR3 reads CARPRSYNSPLHF. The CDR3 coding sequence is TGCGCCAGACCGCGCTCCTATAATTCACCCCTCCACTTT.

DNA of the CDR3: TGTGCCAGCACGGAAAGCGGAAGAGGCAATCAGCCCCAGCATTTT. As protein: CASTESGRGNQPQHF. The V call is TRBV5-5, the J call TRBJ1-5; the D is unclear. Germline V gives CDR1 SGHKS, CDR2 YYEKEE (reference sequence). V gave up 6 bases and J gave up 2 bases, with 15 bases separating them. The CDR3 consists of 15 residues.

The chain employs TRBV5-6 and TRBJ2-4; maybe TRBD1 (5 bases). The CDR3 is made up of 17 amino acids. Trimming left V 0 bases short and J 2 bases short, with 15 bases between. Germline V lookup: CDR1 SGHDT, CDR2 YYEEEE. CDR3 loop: CASSLGRAMGTKNIQYF. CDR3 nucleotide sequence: TGTGCCAGCAGCTTGGGCAGGGCGATGGGTACCAAAAACATTCAGTACTTC.

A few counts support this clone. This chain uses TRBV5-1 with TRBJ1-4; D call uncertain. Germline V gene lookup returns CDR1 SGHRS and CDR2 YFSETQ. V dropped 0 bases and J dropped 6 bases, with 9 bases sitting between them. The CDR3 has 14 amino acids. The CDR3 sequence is CASSLDSGDEKLFF. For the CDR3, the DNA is TGCGCCAGCAGCTTGGACAGCGGGGATGAAAAACTGTTTTTT.

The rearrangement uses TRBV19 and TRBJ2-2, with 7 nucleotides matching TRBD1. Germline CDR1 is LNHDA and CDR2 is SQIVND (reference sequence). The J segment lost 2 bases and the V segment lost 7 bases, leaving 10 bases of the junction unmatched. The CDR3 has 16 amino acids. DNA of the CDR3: TGTGCCAGTACTCATGGGGGACAGATTAACACCGGGGAGCTGTTTTTT. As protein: CASTHGGQINTGELFF.

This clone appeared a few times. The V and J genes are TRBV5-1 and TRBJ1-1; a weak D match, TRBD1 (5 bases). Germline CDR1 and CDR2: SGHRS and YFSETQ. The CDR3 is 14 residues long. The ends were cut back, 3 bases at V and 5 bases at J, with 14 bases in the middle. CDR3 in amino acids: CASSWEGRGTEAFF. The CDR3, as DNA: TGCGCCAGCAGCTGGGAAGGGAGGGGAACTGAAGCTTTCTTT.

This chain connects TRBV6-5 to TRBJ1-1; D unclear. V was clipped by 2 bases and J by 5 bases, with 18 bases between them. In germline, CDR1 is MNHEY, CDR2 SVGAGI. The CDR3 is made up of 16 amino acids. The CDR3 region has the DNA TGTGCCAGCAGTTACGGCTCCGGCGGGTGGGGAACTGAAGCTTTCTTT. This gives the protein CASSYGSGGWGTEAFF.

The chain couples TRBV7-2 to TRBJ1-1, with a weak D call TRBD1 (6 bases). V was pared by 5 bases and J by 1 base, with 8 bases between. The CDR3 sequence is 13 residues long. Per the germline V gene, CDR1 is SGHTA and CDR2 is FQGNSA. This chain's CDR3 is CASSRQENTEAFF. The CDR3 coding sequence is TGTGCCAGCAGCCGACAGGAGAACACTGAAGCTTTCTTT.

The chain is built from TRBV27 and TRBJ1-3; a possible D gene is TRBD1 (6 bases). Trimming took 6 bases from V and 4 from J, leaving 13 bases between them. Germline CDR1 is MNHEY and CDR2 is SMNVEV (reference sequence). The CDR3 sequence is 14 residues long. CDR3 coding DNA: TGTGCCAGCAGACAGACAGGAAGCGGAAACACCATATATTTT. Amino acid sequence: CASRQTGSGNTIYF.

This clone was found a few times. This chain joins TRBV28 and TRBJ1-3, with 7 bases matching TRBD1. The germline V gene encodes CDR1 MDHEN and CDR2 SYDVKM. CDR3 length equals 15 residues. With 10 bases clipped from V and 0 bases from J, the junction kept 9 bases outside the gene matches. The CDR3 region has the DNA TGTGCCACCATACTGGGACAGTACTCTGGAAACACCATATATTTT. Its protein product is CATILGQYSGNTIYF.

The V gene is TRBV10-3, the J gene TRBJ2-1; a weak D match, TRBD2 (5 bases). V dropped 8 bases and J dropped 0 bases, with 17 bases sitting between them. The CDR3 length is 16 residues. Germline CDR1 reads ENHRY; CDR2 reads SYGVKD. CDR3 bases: TGTGCCATCCAGTCGCACACGGGGAGCTCCTACAATGAGCAGTTCTTC. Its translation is CAIQSHTGSSYNEQFF.

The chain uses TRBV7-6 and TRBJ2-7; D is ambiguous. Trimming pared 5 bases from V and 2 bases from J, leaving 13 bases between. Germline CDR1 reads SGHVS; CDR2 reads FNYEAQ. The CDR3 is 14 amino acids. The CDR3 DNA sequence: TGTGCCAGCAGCAAGAGTAGTAGAGCCTACGAGCAGTACTTC. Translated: CASSKSSRAYEQYF.

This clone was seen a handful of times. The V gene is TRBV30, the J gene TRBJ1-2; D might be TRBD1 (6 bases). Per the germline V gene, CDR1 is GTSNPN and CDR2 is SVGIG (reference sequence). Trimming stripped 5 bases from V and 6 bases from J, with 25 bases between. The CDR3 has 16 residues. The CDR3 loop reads CAWDSGGSRVKNGYTF. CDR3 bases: TGTGCCTGGGATTCGGGGGGCTCTCGGGTTAAGAATGGCTACACCTTC. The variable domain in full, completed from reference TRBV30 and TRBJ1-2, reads SQTIHQWPATLVQPVGSPLSLECTVEGTSNPNLYWYRQAAGRGLQLLFYSVGIGQISSEVPQNLSASRPQDRQFILSSKKLLLSDSGFYLCAWDSGGSRVKNGYTFGSGTRLTVV.

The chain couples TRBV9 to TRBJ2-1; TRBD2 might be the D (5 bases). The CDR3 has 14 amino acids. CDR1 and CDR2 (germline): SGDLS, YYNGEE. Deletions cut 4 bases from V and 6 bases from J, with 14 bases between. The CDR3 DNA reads TGTGCCAGCAGCCTACAGAGTACTAGCAATGAGCAGTTCTTC. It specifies CASSLQSTSNEQFF.

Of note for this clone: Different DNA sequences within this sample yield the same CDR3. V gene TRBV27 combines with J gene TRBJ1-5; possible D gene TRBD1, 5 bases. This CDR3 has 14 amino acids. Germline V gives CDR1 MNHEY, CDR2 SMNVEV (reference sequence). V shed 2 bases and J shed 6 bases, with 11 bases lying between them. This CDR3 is CASSLDGGIQPQHF. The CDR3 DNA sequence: TGTGCCAGCAGTTTAGATGGGGGGATTCAGCCCCAGCATTTT.